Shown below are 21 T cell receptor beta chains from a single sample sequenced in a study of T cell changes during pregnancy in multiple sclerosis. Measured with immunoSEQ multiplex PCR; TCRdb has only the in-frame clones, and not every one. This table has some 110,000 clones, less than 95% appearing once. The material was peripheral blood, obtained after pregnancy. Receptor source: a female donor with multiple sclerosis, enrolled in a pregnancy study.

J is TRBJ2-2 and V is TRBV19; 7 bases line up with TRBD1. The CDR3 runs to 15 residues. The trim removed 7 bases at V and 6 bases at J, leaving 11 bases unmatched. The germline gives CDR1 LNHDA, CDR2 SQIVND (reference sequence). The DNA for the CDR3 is TGTGCCAGTACAGGGGGTATCGGGGTTGCCGGGGAGCTGTTTTTT. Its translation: CASTGGIGVAGELFF.

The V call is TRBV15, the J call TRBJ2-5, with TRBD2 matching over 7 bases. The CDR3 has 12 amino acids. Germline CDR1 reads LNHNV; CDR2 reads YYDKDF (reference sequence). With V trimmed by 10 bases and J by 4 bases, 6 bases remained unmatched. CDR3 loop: CAIRGSGETQYF. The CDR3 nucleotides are TGTGCCATTCGCGGGAGTGGAGAGACCCAGTACTTC.

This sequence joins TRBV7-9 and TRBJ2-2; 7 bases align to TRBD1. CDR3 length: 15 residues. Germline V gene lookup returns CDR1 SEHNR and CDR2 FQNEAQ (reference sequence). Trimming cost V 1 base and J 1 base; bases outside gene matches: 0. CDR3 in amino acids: CASSLDRGNTGELFF. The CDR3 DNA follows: TGTGCCAGCAGCTTAGACAGGGGGAACACCGGGGAGCTGTTTTTT. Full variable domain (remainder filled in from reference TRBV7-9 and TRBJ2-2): DTGVSQNPRHKITKRGQNVTFRCDPISEHNRLYWYRQTLGQGPEFLTYFQNEAQLEKSRLLSDRFSAERPKGSFSTLEIQRTEQGDSAMYLCASSLDRGNTGELFFGEGSRLTVL.

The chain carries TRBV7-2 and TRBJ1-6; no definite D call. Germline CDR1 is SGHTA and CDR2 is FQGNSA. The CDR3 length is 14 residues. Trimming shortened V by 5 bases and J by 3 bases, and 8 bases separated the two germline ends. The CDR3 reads CASSHGVYNSPLHF. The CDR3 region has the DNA TGTGCCAGCAGCCACGGGGTCTATAATTCACCCCTCCACTTT. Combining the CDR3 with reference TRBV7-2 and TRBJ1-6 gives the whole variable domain GAGVSQSPSNKVTEKGKDVELRCDPISGHTALYWYRQSLGQGLEFLIYFQGNSAPDKSGLPSDRFSAERTGGSVSTLTIQRTQQEDSAVYLCASSHGVYNSPLHFGNGTRLTVT.

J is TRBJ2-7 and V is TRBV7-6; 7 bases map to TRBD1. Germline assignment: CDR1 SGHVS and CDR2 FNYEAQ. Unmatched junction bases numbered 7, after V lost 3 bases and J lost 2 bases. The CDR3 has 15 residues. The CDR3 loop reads CASSLRQGGTYEQYF. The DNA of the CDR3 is TGTGCCAGCAGCTTGCGTCAAGGGGGCACCTACGAGCAGTACTTC.

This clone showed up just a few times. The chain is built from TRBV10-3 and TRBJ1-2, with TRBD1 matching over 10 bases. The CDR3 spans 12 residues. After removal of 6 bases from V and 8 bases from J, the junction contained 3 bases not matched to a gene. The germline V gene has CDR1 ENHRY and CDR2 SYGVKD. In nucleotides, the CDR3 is TGTGCCATCAGGGGGACAGGGGAAGGCTACACCTTC. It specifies CAIRGTGEGYTF.

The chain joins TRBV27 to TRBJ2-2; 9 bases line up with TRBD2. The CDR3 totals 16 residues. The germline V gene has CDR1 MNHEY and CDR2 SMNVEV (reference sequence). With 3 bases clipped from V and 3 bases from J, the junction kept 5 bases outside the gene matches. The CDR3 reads CASSFLLAGYTGELFF. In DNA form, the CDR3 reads TGTGCCAGCAGTTTCCTCCTAGCGGGATACACCGGGGAGCTGTTTTTT.

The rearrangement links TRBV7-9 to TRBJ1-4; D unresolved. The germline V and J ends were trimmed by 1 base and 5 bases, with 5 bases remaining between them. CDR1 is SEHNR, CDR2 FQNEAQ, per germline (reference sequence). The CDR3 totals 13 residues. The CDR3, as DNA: TGTGCCAGCAGCTTAGTACAGAATGAAAAACTGTTTTTT. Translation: CASSLVQNEKLFF.

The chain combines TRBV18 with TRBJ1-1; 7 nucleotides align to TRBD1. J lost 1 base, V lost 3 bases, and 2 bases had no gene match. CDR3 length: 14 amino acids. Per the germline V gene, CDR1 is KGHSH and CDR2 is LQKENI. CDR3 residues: CASSPRQGNTEAFF. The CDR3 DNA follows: TGTGCCAGCTCACCGCGACAGGGGAACACTGAAGCTTTCTTT.

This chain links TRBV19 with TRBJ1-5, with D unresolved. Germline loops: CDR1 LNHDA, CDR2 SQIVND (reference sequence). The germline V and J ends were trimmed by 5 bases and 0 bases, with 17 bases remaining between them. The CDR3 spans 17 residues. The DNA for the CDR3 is TGTGCCAGTAGTCCCAGGCCCCGGGGTACTAGCAATCAGCCCCAGCATTTT. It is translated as CASSPRPRGTSNQPQHF.

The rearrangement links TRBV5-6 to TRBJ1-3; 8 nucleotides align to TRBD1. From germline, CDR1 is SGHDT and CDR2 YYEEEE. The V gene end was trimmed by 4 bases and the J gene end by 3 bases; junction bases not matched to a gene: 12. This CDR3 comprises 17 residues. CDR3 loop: CASSLPGQGAFGNTIYF. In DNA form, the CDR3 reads TGTGCCAGCAGCCTACCCGGCCAGGGGGCCTTTGGAAACACCATATATTTT. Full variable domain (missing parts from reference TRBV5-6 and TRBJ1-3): DAGVTQSPTHLIKTRGQQVTLRCSPKSGHDTVSWYQQALGQGPQFIFQYYEEEERQRGNFPDRFSGHQFPNYSSELNVNALLLGDSALYLCASSLPGQGAFGNTIYFGEGSWLTVV.

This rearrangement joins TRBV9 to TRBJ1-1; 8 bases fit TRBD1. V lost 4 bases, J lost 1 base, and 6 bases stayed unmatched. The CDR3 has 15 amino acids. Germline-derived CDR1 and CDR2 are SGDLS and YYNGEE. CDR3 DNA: TGTGCCAGCAGCCCCGGACAGGGATGGAACACTGAAGCTTTCTTT. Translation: CASSPGQGWNTEAFF.

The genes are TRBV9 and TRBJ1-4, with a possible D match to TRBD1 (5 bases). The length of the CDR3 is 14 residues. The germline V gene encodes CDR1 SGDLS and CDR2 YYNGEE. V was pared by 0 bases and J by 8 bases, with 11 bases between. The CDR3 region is CASSVVPGGEKLFF. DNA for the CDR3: TGTGCCAGCAGCGTAGTCCCTGGGGGGGAAAAACTGTTTTTT.

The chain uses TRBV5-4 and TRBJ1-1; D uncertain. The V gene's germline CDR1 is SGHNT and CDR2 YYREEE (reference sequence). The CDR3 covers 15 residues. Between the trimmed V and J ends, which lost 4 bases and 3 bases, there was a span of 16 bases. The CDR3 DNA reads TGTGCCAGCAGCCAAAGATACGGGAGAGACACTGAAGCTTTCTTT. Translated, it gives CASSQRYGRDTEAFF.

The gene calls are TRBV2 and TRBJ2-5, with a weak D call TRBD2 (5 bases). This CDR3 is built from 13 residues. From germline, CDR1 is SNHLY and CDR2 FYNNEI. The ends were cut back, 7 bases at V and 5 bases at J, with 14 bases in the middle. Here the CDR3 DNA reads TGTGCCAGCAAGGAGAGCGGCCCTGAGACCCAGTACTTC. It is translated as CASKESGPETQYF.

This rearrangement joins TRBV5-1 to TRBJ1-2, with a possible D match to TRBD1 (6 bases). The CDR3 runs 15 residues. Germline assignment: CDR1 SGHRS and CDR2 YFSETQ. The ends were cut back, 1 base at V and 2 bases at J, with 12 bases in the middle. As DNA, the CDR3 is TGCGCCAGCAGCTTGTCGTCAGGGGAAAACTATGGCTACACCTTC. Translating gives CASSLSSGENYGYTF.

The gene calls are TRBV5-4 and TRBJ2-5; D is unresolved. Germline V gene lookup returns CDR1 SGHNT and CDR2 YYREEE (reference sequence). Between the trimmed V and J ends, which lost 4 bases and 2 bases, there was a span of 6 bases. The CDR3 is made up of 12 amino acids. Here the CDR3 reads CASSPNQETQYF. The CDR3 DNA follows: TGTGCCAGCAGCCCAAATCAAGAGACCCAGTACTTC.

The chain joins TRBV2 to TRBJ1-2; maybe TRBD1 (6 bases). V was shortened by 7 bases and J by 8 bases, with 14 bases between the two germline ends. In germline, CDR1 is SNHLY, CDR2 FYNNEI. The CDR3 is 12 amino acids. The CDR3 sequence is CASNRDLSGYTF. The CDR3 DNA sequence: TGTGCCAGCAACAGGGACCTTTCGGGCTACACCTTC.

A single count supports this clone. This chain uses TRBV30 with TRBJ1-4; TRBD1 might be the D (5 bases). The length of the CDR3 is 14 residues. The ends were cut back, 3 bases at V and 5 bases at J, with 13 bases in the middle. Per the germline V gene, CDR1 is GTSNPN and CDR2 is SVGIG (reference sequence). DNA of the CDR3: TGTGCCTGGAGCCAGGGACTCAAAAATGAAAAACTGTTTTTT. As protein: CAWSQGLKNEKLFF.

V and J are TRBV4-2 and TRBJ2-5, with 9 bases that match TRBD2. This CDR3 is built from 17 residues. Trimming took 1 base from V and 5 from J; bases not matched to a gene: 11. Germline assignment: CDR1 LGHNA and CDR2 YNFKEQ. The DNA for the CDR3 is TGTGCCAGCAGCCAAGGGAGTAGCGGGGGAAACGCGGAGACCCAGTACTTC. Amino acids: CASSQGSSGGNAETQYF.

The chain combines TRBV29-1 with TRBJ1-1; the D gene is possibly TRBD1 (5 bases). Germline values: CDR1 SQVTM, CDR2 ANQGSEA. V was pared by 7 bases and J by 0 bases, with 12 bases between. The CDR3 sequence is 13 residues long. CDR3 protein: CSALQDLNTEAFF. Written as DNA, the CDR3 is TGCAGCGCTTTACAGGATTTGAACACTGAAGCTTTCTTT.